The 26 T cell receptor beta chains given below trace back to one sample, sequenced in a study of ipilimumab plus nivolumab after autologous stem cell transplantation. Here immunoSEQ multiplex PCR was the method, and the copy in TCRdb shows in-frame clones only, minus some. The sample lists 20,000 to 30,000 clones; just over 85% were seen once. The source material was PBMCs, sampled in a trial of ipilimumab plus nivolumab as post-transplant consolidation. These TCRs come from a male donor with diffuse large B-cell lymphoma.

The chain employs TRBV5-6 and TRBJ2-7; D uncertain. The CDR3 runs 16 residues. In germline, CDR1 is SGHDT, CDR2 YYEEEE. The ends were cut back, 3 bases at V and 2 bases at J, with 18 bases in the middle. The chain's CDR3 is CASSSLELRGTYEQYF. The CDR3 coding sequence is TGTGCCAGCAGCTCCCTTGAGTTGAGAGGAACCTACGAGCAGTACTTC.

V and J are TRBV6-5 and TRBJ2-7; 8 bases map to TRBD2. J lost 5 bases, V lost 8 bases, and 5 bases had no gene match. This CDR3 comprises 12 residues. The V gene's germline CDR1 is MNHEY and CDR2 SVGAGI. The CDR3 sequence: CASGRLANEQYF. The CDR3 DNA is TGTGCCAGCGGCAGACTAGCGAACGAGCAGTACTTC.

The V and J genes are TRBV6-1 and TRBJ2-3, with D uncertain. Germline CDR1 and CDR2: MNHNS and SASEGT. The CDR3 is 15 residues long. Trimming took 2 bases from V and 0 from J, leaving 9 bases between them. The CDR3 coding sequence is TGTGCCAGCAGTGAAAAAATAGGGAGCACAGATACGCAGTATTTT. This gives the protein CASSEKIGSTDTQYF.

This chain uses TRBV7-9 with TRBJ2-7, with D perhaps TRBD1 or TRBD2 (5 bases each). CDR3 length: 18 residues. Trimming took off 5 bases at V and 2 bases at J, with 25 bases between the two ends. CDR1 is SEHNR, CDR2 FQNEAQ, per germline (reference sequence). The CDR3 spells CASSPQPGGARGAYEQYF. Here the CDR3 DNA reads TGTGCCAGCAGCCCCCAACCGGGTGGCGCCCGAGGGGCCTACGAGCAGTACTTC.

The rearrangement uses TRBV5-4 and TRBJ2-3; possible D gene TRBD1, 5 bases. Trimming removed 4 bases at V and 0 bases at J, with 15 bases between. The CDR3 has 16 amino acids. CDR1 SGHNT and CDR2 YYREEE come from the germline V gene (reference sequence). The CDR3 DNA sequence: TGTGCCAGCAGCCAGGCCCGTGCAGGGAGCACAGATACGCAGTATTTT. It codes for CASSQARAGSTDTQYF.

The V gene is TRBV2, the J gene TRBJ1-6, with a tentative D call TRBD1 (5 bases). Trimming took 7 bases from V and 2 from J, leaving 15 bases between them. The CDR3 extends over 16 amino acids. The germline V gene has CDR1 SNHLY and CDR2 FYNNEI. For the CDR3, the DNA is TGTGCCAGCATAGCCGTACAGGTCGCCTATAATTCACCCCTCCACTTT. Translated: CASIAVQVAYNSPLHF.

The J gene is TRBJ1-2, the V gene TRBV5-1; a possible D gene is TRBD1 (6 bases). The CDR3 loop spans 14 amino acids. V was trimmed by 1 base and J by 7 bases, leaving 14 bases between them. Germline V CDR1 and CDR2: SGHRS, YFSETQ. CDR3 sequence reads: CASSLFAGAAGYTF. The CDR3 bases are TGCGCCAGCAGCTTGTTCGCAGGGGCCGCTGGCTACACCTTC.

The CDR3 DNA reads TGTGCCAGCAGCTCCACAATTTCACAAGTCGGTCAGCCCCAGCATTTT. Translated, it gives CASSSTISQVGQPQHF. The chain joins TRBV7-9 to TRBJ1-5; D is uncertain. Germline CDR1 reads SEHNR; CDR2 reads FQNEAQ (reference sequence). Deletions cut 4 bases from V and 6 bases from J, with 19 bases between. The CDR3 consists of 16 residues.

This chain uses TRBV29-1 with TRBJ1-2; 9 positions agree with TRBD1. The V and J ends lost 4 bases and 4 bases, in that order; junction bases with no gene match: 13. The V gene's germline CDR1 is SQVTM and CDR2 ANQGSEA. CDR3 length: 16 residues. In nucleotides, the CDR3 is TGCAGCGTTGTGCCCGTGGACAGGGGCATTAGCTATGGCTACACCTTC. It specifies CSVVPVDRGISYGYTF.

In its sample, this clone was seen a few times. This sample includes further DNA sequences coding for the same CDR3. The V gene is TRBV9, the J gene TRBJ1-6; D call uncertain. The CDR3 consists of 13 residues. V dropped 0 bases and J dropped 6 bases, with 4 bases sitting between them. Germline values: CDR1 SGDLS, CDR2 YYNGEE. CDR3 bases: TGTGCCAGCAGCGTAGCCAGTAATTCACCCCTCCACTTT. It codes for CASSVASNSPLHF.

Points on this clone: The same CDR3 arises from other DNA sequences in this sample as well. The chain joins TRBV27 to TRBJ1-5; D uncertain. The CDR3 totals 13 residues. Per germline, CDR1 MNHEY and CDR2 SMNVEV (reference sequence). Trimming removed 3 bases from V and 7 bases from J, with 10 bases in between. The CDR3 region has the DNA TGTGCCAGCAGTTTCCGCCAGGCCCAGCCCCAGCATTTT. Translated, it gives CASSFRQAQPQHF.

The chain couples TRBV18 to TRBJ2-1; weak D call: TRBD1 (6 bases). V dropped 3 bases and J dropped 0 bases, with 9 bases sitting between them. The germline V gene encodes CDR1 KGHSH and CDR2 LQKENI. The CDR3 has 15 amino acids. CDR3 protein: CASSPTGSSYNEQFF. The CDR3 DNA is TGTGCCAGCTCACCGACAGGCAGCTCCTACAATGAGCAGTTCTTC.

The rearrangement uses TRBV7-9 and TRBJ1-2; D is unclear. CDR1 is SEHNR and CDR2 is FQNEAQ in the germline V gene (reference sequence). V was trimmed by 5 bases and J by 7 bases, leaving 17 bases between them. The CDR3 consists of 14 residues. CDR3 residues: CASSRIEGVPGYTF. The CDR3 DNA follows: TGTGCCAGCAGCCGGATTGAGGGTGTGCCTGGCTACACCTTC.

This rearrangement joins TRBV28 to TRBJ2-1; TRBD1 might be the D (6 bases). The CDR3 spans 16 residues. Germline CDR1 reads MDHEN; CDR2 reads SYDVKM. V shed 3 bases and J shed 6 bases, with 18 bases lying between them. The CDR3 coding sequence is TGTGCCAGCAGTTTTGAGGGCAGGGGACGTTTCAATGAGCAGTTCTTC. Protein: CASSFEGRGRFNEQFF. Together with reference TRBV28 and TRBJ2-1, the CDR3 gives the full variable domain: DVKVTQSSRYLVKRTGEKVFLECVQDMDHENMFWYRQDPGLGLRLIYFSYDVKMKEKGDIPEGYSVSREKKERFSLILESASTNQTSMYLCASSFEGRGRFNEQFFGPGTRLTVL.

This chain connects TRBV5-6 to TRBJ2-7, with 14 bases lining up with TRBD2. The CDR3 is 16 residues long. The V gene end was trimmed by 4 bases and the J gene end by 3 bases; junction bases not matched to a gene: 6. Germline CDR1 reads SGHDT; CDR2 reads YYEEEE. The CDR3 DNA sequence: TGTGCCAGCAGCCCCGGGACTAGCGGGGGCTTCTACGAGCAGTACTTC. This gives the protein CASSPGTSGGFYEQYF.

This CDR3 is CAWRLTTTMTSYEQYF. As DNA, the CDR3 is TGTGCCTGGAGGCTTACTACGACGATGACCTCCTACGAGCAGTACTTC. The chain has TRBV30 and TRBJ2-7; D gene unclear. The CDR3 totals 16 residues. Germline CDR1 and CDR2: GTSNPN and SVGIG (reference sequence). The V end was cut by 3 bases, the J end by 0 bases, with 18 bases between.

V is TRBV6-5 and J is TRBJ1-2, with D possibly TRBD1 on 5 matching bases. V gave up 2 bases and J gave up 5 bases, with 9 bases separating them. Germline CDR1 and CDR2: MNHEY and SVGAGI. This CDR3 contains 13 residues. Here the CDR3 DNA reads TGTGCCAGCAGTTACGGATGGGGGTATGGCTACACCTTC. The encoded protein is CASSYGWGYGYTF.

This rearrangement joins TRBV6-1 to TRBJ2-5; TRBD2 might be the D (5 bases). The CDR3 length is 11 residues. Between the trimmed V and J ends, which lost 6 bases and 3 bases, there was a span of 5 bases. CDR1 is MNHNS and CDR2 is SASEGT in the germline V gene. The CDR3 nucleotides read TGTGCCAGCAGGAGGGAAGAGACCCAGTACTTC. This gives the protein CASRREETQYF.

CDR3 in amino acids: CASSLGGGMNTEAFF. The CDR3 nucleotides read TGTGCCAGCTCACTTGGGGGGGGGATGAACACTGAAGCTTTCTTT. J is TRBJ1-1 and V is TRBV18, with D perhaps matching TRBD1 (5 bases). The CDR3 runs 15 residues. Germline CDR1 KGHSH, CDR2 LQKENI. V was cut by 4 bases and J by 0 bases, with 12 bases left in between.

In this sample, this clone turned up once. The V and J genes are TRBV7-2 and TRBJ2-6; tentative D call: TRBD2 (5 bases). Trimming took 1 base from V and 0 from J, leaving 7 bases between them. CDR1 SGHTA and CDR2 FQGNSA come from the germline V gene. The length of the CDR3 is 16 residues. In DNA form, the CDR3 reads TGTGCCAGCAGCTTAGGAGGAGGCTCTGGGGCCAACGTCCTGACTTTC. It yields the protein CASSLGGGSGANVLTF. The complete variable domain, with remaining parts taken from reference TRBV7-2 and TRBJ2-6, reads GAGVSQSPSNKVTEKGKDVELRCDPISGHTALYWYRQSLGQGLEFLIYFQGNSAPDKSGLPSDRFSAERTGGSVSTLTIQRTQQEDSAVYLCASSLGGGSGANVLTFGAGSRLTVL.

The V gene is TRBV11-2, the J gene TRBJ2-5; 11 bases align to TRBD1. CDR1 and CDR2 from the germline V gene are SGHAT and FQNNGV. V lost 5 bases, J lost 4 bases, and 6 bases stayed unmatched. CDR3 length: 15 residues. The CDR3 DNA sequence: TGTGCCAGCAGCCTGGGACAGGGGGTTGCAGAGACCCAGTACTTC. Its protein is CASSLGQGVAETQYF.

The J gene is TRBJ1-5, the V gene TRBV2, with 12 bases that match TRBD1. CDR1 SNHLY and CDR2 FYNNEI come from the germline V gene. Trimming removed 6 bases from V and 2 bases from J; junction bases left unmatched: 5. The CDR3 loop spans 16 amino acids. CDR3 in amino acids: CASSGTGGIGNQPQHF. CDR3 bases: TGTGCCAGCAGCGGGACAGGGGGCATTGGCAATCAGCCCCAGCATTTT.

V and J are TRBV4-3 and TRBJ2-2, with 7 bases fitting TRBD1. The length of the CDR3 is 16 residues. CDR1 and CDR2 from the germline V gene are LGHNA and YSLEER. Trimming at V came to 0 bases and at J to 4 bases, leaving 5 bases not matched to a gene. The CDR3 DNA follows: TGCGCCAGCAGCCAAGAAGGGGACAGTTTCACCGGGGAGCTGTTTTTT. Residues: CASSQEGDSFTGELFF.

By frequency in the sample, this clone is medium-sized. This chain links TRBV7-8 with TRBJ2-5; 11 bases fit TRBD1. V shed 4 bases and J 5 bases; nucleotides not matched to a gene: 6. CDR3 length: 15 amino acids. The V gene's germline CDR1 is SGHVS and CDR2 FQNEAQ. The CDR3 sequence: CASSSGQGVWETQYF. CDR3 DNA: TGTGCCAGCAGCTCGGGACAGGGGGTTTGGGAGACCCAGTACTTC.

The rearrangement uses TRBV5-1 and TRBJ2-3; 7 positions agree with TRBD1. Germline V CDR1 and CDR2: SGHRS, YFSETQ. With 3 bases clipped from V and 4 bases from J, the junction kept 11 bases outside the gene matches. The CDR3 is 16 amino acids. DNA of the CDR3: TGCGCCAGCAGCTGGACGCCCGACAGGGTCCCAGATACGCAGTATTTT. Amino acids: CASSWTPDRVPDTQYF.

This CDR3 reads CASSVDGRGTEAFF. The CDR3 DNA follows: TGTGCCAGCAGTGTTGACGGCCGGGGGACTGAAGCTTTCTTT. V is TRBV6-1 and J is TRBJ1-1; possibly TRBD1 for D (5 bases). This CDR3 spans 14 amino acids. V lost 4 bases and J lost 5, with 14 bases in between. CDR1 is MNHNS, CDR2 SASEGT, per germline.